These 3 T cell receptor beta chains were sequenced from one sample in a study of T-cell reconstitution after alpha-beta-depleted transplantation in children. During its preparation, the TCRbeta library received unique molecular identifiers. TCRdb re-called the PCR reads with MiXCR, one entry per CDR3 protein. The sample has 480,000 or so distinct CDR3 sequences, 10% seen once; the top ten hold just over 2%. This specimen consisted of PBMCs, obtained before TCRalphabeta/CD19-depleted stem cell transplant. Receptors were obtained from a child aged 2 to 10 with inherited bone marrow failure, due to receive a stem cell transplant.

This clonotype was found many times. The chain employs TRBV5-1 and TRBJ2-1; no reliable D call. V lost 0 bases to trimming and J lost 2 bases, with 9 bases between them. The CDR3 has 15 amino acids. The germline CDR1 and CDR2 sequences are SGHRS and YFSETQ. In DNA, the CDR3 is TGCGCCAGCAGCTTGGTAGCCGGAGCCTACAATGAGCAGTTCTTC. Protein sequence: CASSLVAGAYNEQFF.

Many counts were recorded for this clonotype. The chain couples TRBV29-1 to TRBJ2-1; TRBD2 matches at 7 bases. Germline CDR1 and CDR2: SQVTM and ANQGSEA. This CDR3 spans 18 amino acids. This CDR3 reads CRQVVPGGRLTSYNEQFF. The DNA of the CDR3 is TGCAGGCAAGTCGTCCCGGGAGGCCGACTTACCTCCTACAATGAGCAGTTCTTC.

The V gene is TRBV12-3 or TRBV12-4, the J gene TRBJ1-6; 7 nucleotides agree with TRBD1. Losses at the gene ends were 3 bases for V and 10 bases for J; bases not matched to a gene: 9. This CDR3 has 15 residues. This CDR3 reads CASSLKAGGGSPLHF. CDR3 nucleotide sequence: TGTGCCAGCAGTTTGAAGGCAGGGGGAGGGTCACCCCTCCACTTT.